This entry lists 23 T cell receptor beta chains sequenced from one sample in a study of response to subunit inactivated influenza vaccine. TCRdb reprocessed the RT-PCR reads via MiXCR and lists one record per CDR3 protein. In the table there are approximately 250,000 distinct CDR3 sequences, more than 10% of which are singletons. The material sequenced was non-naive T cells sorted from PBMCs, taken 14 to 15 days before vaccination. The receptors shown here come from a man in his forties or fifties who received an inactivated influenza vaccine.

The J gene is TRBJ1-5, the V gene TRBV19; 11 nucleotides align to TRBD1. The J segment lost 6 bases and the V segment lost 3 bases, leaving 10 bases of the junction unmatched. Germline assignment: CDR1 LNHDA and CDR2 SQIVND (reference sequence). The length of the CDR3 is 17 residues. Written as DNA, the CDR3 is TGTGCCAGTAGTATCGAGACCGGGACAGGGGGGGGTCAGCCCCAGCATTTT. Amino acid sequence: CASSIETGTGGGQPQHF.

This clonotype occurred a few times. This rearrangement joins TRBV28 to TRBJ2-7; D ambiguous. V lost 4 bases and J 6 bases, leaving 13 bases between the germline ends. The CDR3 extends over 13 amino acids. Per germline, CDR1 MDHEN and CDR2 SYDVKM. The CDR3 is CASSSSLTFEQYF. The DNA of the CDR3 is TGTGCCAGCAGTTCGTCATTGACTTTCGAGCAGTACTTC.

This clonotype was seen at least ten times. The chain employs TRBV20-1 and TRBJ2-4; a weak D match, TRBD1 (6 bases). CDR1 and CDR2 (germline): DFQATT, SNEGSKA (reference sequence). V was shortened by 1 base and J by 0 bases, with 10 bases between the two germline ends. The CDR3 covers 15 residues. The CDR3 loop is CSARGGPLAKNIQYF. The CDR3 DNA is TGCAGTGCTAGAGGGGGGCCCTTAGCCAAAAACATTCAGTACTTC.

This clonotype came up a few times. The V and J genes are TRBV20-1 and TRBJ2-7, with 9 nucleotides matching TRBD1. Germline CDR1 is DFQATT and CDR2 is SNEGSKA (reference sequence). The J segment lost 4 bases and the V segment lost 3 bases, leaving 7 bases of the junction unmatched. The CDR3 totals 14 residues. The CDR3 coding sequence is TGCAGTGCTAGGGGACAGGGTGGGGGTTACGAGCAGTACTTC. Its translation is CSARGQGGGYEQYF.

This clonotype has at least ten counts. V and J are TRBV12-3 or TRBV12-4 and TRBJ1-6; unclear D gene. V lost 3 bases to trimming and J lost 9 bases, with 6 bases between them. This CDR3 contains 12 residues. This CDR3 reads CASSFSGSPLHF. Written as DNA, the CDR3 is TGTGCCAGCAGTTTTTCAGGTTCACCCCTCCACTTT.

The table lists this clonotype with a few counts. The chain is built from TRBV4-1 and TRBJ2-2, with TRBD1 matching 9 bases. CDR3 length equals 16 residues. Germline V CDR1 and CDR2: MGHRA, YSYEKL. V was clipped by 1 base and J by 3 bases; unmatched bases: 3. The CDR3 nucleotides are TGCGCCAGCAGCCAAGGACAGGGGGGTTACACCGGGGAGCTGTTTTTT. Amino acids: CASSQGQGGYTGELFF.

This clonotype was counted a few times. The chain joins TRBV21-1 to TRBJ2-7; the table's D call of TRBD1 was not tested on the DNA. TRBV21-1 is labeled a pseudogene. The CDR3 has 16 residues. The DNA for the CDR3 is TGTGCCAGCAGCCTCTCCGTCAGGACAGTCACCTACGAGCAGTACTTC. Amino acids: CASSLSVRTVTYEQYF.

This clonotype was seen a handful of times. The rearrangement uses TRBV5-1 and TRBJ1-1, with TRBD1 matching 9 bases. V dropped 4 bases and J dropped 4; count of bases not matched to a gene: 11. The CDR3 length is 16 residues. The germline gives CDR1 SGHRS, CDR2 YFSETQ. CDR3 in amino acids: CASSMGQGSVGTEAFF. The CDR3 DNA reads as TGCGCCAGCAGCATGGGACAGGGAAGTGTGGGCACTGAAGCTTTCTTT.

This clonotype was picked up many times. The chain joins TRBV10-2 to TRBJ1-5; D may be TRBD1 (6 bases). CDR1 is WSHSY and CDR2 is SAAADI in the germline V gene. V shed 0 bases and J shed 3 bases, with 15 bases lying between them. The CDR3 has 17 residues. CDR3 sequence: CASSESLVGGSNQPQHF. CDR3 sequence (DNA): TGCGCCAGCAGTGAGTCCTTGGTAGGGGGGTCCAATCAGCCCCAGCATTTT.

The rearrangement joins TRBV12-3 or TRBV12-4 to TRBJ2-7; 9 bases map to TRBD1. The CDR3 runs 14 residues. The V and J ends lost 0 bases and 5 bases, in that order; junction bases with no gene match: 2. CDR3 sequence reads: CASSLARTGDEQYF. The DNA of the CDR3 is TGTGCCAGCAGTTTAGCGAGGACAGGGGACGAGCAGTACTTC.

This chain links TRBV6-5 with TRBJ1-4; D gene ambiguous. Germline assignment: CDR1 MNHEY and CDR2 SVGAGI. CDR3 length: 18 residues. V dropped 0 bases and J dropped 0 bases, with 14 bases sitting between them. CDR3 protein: CASSYSKLRIPTNEKLFF. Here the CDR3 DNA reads TGTGCCAGCAGTTACTCGAAGTTGAGGATCCCAACTAATGAAAAACTGTTTTTT.

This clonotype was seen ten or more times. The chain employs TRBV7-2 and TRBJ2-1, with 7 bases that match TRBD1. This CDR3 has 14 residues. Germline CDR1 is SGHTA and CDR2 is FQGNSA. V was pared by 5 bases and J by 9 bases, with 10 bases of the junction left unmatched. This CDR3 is CASSRRQGTTEQFF. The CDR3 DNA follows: TGTGCCAGCAGCCGTAGACAGGGTACTACTGAGCAGTTCTTC. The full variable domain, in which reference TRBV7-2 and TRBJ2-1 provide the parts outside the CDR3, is GAGVSQSPSNKVTEKGKDVELRCDPISGHTALYWYRQSLGQGLEFLIYFQGNSAPDKSGLPSDRFSAERTGGSVSTLTIQRTQQEDSAVYLCASSRRQGTTEQFFGPGTRLTVL.

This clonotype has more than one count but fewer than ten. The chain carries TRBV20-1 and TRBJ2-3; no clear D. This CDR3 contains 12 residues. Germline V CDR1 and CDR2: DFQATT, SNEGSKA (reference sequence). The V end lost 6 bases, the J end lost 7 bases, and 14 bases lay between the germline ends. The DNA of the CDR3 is TGCAGTGCCTCCCGTCAGCCTAATACGCAGTATTTT. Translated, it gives CSASRQPNTQYF.

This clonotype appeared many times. CDR3 sequence (DNA): TGTGCCAGCAGCCCCGGGGGGGCTCTCGAGCAGTACTTC. Protein sequence: CASSPGGALEQYF. The chain has TRBV28 and TRBJ2-7; 8 bases agree with TRBD2. Trimming removed 6 bases from V and 6 bases from J; junction bases left unmatched: 7. Germline loops: CDR1 MDHEN, CDR2 SYDVKM. This CDR3 contains 13 residues.

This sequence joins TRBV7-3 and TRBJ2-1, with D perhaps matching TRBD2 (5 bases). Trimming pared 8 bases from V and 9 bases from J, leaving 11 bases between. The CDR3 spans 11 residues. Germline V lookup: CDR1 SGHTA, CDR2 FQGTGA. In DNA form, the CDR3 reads TGTGCCAGCGGAGAGGGCCTTGAGCAGTTCTTC. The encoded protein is CASGEGLEQFF. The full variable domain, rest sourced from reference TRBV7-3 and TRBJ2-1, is GAGVSQTPSNKVTEKGKYVELRCDPISGHTALYWYRQSLGQGPEFLIYFQGTGAADDSGLPNDRFFAVRPEGSVSTLKIQRTERGDSAVYLCASGEGLEQFFGPGTRLTVL.

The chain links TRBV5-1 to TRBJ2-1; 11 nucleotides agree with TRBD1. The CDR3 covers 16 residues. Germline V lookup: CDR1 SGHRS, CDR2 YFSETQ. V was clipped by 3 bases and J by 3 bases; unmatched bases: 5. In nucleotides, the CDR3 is TGCGCCAGCAGCTCCGGGACAGGGGGGGTCTACAATGAGCAGTTCTTC. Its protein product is CASSSGTGGVYNEQFF.

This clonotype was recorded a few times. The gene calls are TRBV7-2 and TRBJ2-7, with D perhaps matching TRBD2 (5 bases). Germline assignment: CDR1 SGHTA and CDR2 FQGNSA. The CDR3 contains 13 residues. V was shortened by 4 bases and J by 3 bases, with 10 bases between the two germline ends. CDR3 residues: CASSYRDHYEQYF. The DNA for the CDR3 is TGTGCCAGCAGCTACCGGGATCACTACGAGCAGTACTTC.

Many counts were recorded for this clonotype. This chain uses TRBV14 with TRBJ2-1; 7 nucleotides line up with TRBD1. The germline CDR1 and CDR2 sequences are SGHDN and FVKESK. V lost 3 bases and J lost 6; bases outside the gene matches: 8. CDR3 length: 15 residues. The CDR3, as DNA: TGTGCCAGCAGCCATAACAGGGGCAGTGTCAATGAGCAGTTCTTC. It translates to CASSHNRGSVNEQFF.

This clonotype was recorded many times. The CDR3 nucleotides are TGTGCCACCAGTGACCATCGTAGACTAGCGGGAGTTTCAAATGAGCAGTTCTTC. It specifies CATSDHRRLAGVSNEQFF. The chain links TRBV24-1 to TRBJ2-1; 12 bases are shared with TRBD2. This CDR3 region has 18 residues. Germline V gene sequence: CDR1 KGHDR, CDR2 SFDVKD. V shed 4 bases and J 7 bases; nucleotides not matched to a gene: 13.

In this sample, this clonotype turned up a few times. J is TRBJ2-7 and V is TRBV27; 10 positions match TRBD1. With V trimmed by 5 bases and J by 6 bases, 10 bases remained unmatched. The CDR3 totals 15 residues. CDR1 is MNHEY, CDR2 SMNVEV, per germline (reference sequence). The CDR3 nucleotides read TGTGCCAGCAGTCTTTCCGGGACAGGGGTAGGCGAGCAGTACTTC. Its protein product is CASSLSGTGVGEQYF.

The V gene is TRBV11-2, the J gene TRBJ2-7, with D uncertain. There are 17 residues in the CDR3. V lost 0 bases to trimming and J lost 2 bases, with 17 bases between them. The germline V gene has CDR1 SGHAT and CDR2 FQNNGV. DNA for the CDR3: TGTGCCAGCAGCTTAGATCTGACCTCCCGAGGCCCCTACGAGCAGTACTTC. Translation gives CASSLDLTSRGPYEQYF.

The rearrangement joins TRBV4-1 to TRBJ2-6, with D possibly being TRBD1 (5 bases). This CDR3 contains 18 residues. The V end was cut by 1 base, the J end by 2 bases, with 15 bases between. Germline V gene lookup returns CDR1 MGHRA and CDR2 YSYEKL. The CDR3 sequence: CASSQGVLVGAGANVLTF. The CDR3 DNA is TGCGCCAGCAGCCAAGGGGTGTTGGTAGGGGCTGGGGCCAACGTCCTGACTTTC.

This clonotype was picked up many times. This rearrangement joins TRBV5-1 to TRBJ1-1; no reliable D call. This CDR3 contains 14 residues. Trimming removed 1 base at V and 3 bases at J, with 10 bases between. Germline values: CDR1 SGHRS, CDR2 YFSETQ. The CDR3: CASSLLRSDTEAFF. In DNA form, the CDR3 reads TGCGCCAGCAGCTTGTTGCGATCCGACACTGAAGCTTTCTTT.